This T cell receptor beta chain was sequenced for a study of beta chain features in type 1 diabetes. This clone was counted a single time. Its antigen is unidentified. Germline V gives CDR1 SGHTA, CDR2 FQGNSA. This CDR3 spans 15 amino acids. V gave up 5 bases and J gave up 7 bases; unmatched junction bases: 14. General study results and limits: Moderately but significantly shorter TCRB CDR3s were found in Type 1 diabetes patients in all four CD4+ subsets. Reduced insertions and increased deletions marked VDJ junctions in type 1 diabetes patients.

Expressed TCRB transcripts were sequenced because the isolated RNA had all been reverse transcribed beforehand. An average approximately 3.5 million reads came from naive, central memory and regulatory T cell samples. The table came from immunoSEQ multiplex PCR; TCRdb's copy has only in-frame clones and leaves some out. The sample lists about 52,000 clones, over 40% occurring once. This sequence joins TRBV7-2 and TRBJ2-7; 7 bases line up with TRBD1. This clonotype originated in a man younger than 45 with type 1 diabetes. The sample was Tregs from blood. CDR3 in amino acids: CASSARGQYYGEQYF. The CDR3 DNA is TGTGCCAGCAGCGCCAGGGGACAGTACTACGGGGAGCAGTACTTC.